This TCR beta chain is from a study of shared clonotypes between healthy human individuals. Study background: A few men and two women, aged 18 to 49, were donors.

Positively selected for CCR7, the CD45RO-negative cells used as naive CD8 cells excluded terminally differentiated effector memory CD45RA+ cells. The method was immunoSEQ multiplex PCR; TCRdb's version includes in-frame clones alone and lacks a portion of them. Of more than 550,000 clones in the sample, 92% were seen once. The CDR3 has 12 amino acids. Trimming left V 6 bases short and J 2 bases short, with 6 bases between. Germline CDR1 and CDR2: MNHEY and SMNVEV (reference sequence). Regarding the study as a whole: Larger richness was generally estimated for naive than memory subsets. In this cohort, only blood was sampled, and tissue repertoires likely differ.

Only one count was recorded for this clone. Its specificity is not known. Other DNA sequences in the same sample also yield this CDR3. The receptor was derived from a man younger than 40 in good health. The gene calls are TRBV27 and TRBJ2-3; no reliable D call. Material: naive CD8+ T cells sorted from blood. The DNA of the CDR3 is TGTGCCAGCAGCCCAAACACAGATACGCAGTATTTT. Translated, it gives CASSPNTDTQYF.